This T cell receptor beta chain was documented in a study of T cell repertoires in cytomegalovirus infection. Looked up from germline, CDR1 is SGHVS and CDR2 is FQNEAQ. With 3 bases removed from V and 1 base from J, the gap between germline ends came to 6 bases. The CDR3 totals 13 residues. Each CDR3 protein gets one entry after TCRdb re-called the reads with MiXCR. Here the sample spans 150,000 to 200,000 distinct CDR3 sequences, roughly 28% being singletons. This clonotype has at least ten counts. The clonotype comes from a human donor in good health (CMV status not recorded). Some clones in this sample may be carry-over from other donors' samples. The sequencing input was PBMCs. This rearrangement joins TRBV7-8 to TRBJ1-2; D is unclear. The CDR3 loop reads CASSFDNNYGYTF. The CDR3 coding sequence is TGTGCCAGCAGCTTTGACAATAACTATGGCTACACCTTC.